This TCR beta chain is drawn from a study of human T cells and chemical hapten exposure. Study background: Small volume differences among pooled libraries mainly caused per-sample TCR yield variation.

The time point was: healthy volunteer bleed at 6 weeks. Blood, whole and unfractionated, served as the source for total RNA extraction. This clonotype turned up a few times. What it binds is not known. V shed 3 bases and J shed 3 bases, with 13 bases lying between them. In germline, CDR1 is SGHRS, CDR2 YFSETQ. CDR3 length: 14 residues. Unique molecular identifiers were affixed to discrete cDNA molecules within the library. One entry per CDR3 protein, called by TCRdb with MiXCR from the RACE reads. The sample consists of more than 60,000 distinct CDR3 sequences, approximately 8.6% of them appearing once. Overall study findings and caveats: Once DPC sensitization occurred, TCRs above 1 in 1000 frequency showed no change.

Sequenced sample: whole blood. The genes are TRBV5-1 and TRBJ2-7, with a possible D match to TRBD1 (5 bases). This clonotype was sampled from a male donor in good health. Some clones in this sample may be carry-over from other donors' samples. The CDR3 nucleotides read TGCGCCAGCAGCTCCAGGGTAGACGGCTACGAGCAGTACTTC. It codes for CASSSRVDGYEQYF.